A selection of T cell receptor beta chains follows, all from one sample in a study of shared clonotypes between healthy human individuals. Libraries were prepared by immunoSEQ multiplex PCR; TCRdb keeps only in-frame clonotypes and omits some of them. The sample comprises 980,000 or so clones, approximately 80% of which are singletons, and over 1.3% rests with the top ten. The sample was memory CD4+ T cells sorted from blood. These receptors all come from a man between 18 and 35 years old in good health. Each CDR3 is given with its conserved first and last residue. A D gene is named only where the DNA matches it firmly. Expanded clones are given a class, and other clones once, few, many or no size at all.

abundance	d_gene	v_gene	j_gene	CDR3nt	CDR3aa
few	.	TRBV2	TRBJ1-1	TGTGCCAGCAGAGCCGGGACGGAGAACACTGAAGCTTTCTTT	CASRAGTENTEAFF
few	TRBD2	TRBV5-6	TRBJ2-3	TGTGCCAGCAGCCTGTACTTAGCGGGGAGCACAGATACGCAGTATTTT	CASSLYLAGSTDTQYF
.	TRBD2	TRBV5-1	TRBJ2-1	TGCGCCAGCAGCGGGACTAGCGGGAACAATGAGCAGTTCTTC	CASSGTSGNNEQFF
.	.	TRBV9	TRBJ2-1	TGTGCCAGCAGCGTAGCGACAGGAGCCTACAATGAGCAGTTCTTC	CASSVATGAYNEQFF
.	TRBD2	TRBV30	TRBJ2-1	TGTGCCTGGAGTGTAAGCTCTAGCGGGAGCTATGAGCAGTTCTTC	CAWSVSSSGSYEQFF
many	.	TRBV5-1	TRBJ2-1	TGCGCCAGCAGCTTGGACTCCAGGAACAATGAGCAGTTCTTC	CASSLDSRNNEQFF
.	.	TRBV19	TRBJ1-6	TGTGCCACCAACACAGGGCGTTCACCCCTCCACTTT	CATNTGRSPLHF
.	.	TRBV30	TRBJ2-5	TGTGCCTGGAGAGGACCGTCCCCAGGGACCCAGTACTTC	CAWRGPSPGTQYF
.	TRBD2	TRBV29-1	TRBJ2-2	TGCAGCGTTGGAGCGGGAGGTGTGGCCGGGGAGCTGTTTTTT	CSVGAGGVAGELFF
.	TRBD1	TRBV15	TRBJ2-1	TGTGCCACCAGCAGAGATTCAAGGACAGGGAGCCAAGGTCGGTTCTTC	CATSRDSRTGSQGRFF
.	.	TRBV7-8	TRBJ2-3	TGTGCCAGCAGGCGCCACAGGGATAATCCCACAGATACGCAGTATTTT	CASRRHRDNPTDTQYF
.	.	TRBV19	TRBJ2-6	TGTGCCAGTAGTGGAGGAGGTCAAGGGGCTGGGGCCAACGTCCTGACTTTC	CASSGGGQGAGANVLTF
.	.	TRBV5-1	TRBJ2-1	TGCGCCAGCAGCTTGGGCGCCACCTCCTACAATGAGCAGTTCTTC	CASSLGATSYNEQFF
.	.	TRBV5-8	TRBJ2-3	TGTGCCAGCTTAGTATCGGGGTTGAAAGATACGCAGTATTTT	CASLVSGLKDTQYF
.	TRBD1	TRBV6-6	TRBJ1-1	TGTGCCAGCATAAAGGGACAGGGTGGCACTGAAGCTTTCTTT	CASIKGQGGTEAFF
.	.	TRBV6-5	TRBJ2-7	TGTGCCAGCAGTTACTCGGGGGGGCCATACGAGCAGTACTTC	CASSYSGGPYEQYF
.	.	TRBV11-3	TRBJ2-2	TGTGCCAGCAGCTTAGAATTTGGGAGAGGGGAGCTGTTTTTT	CASSLEFGRGELFF
.	.	TRBV7-6	TRBJ2-2	TGTGCCAGCAGCTCCCAGCAGGCTACCGGGGAGCTGTTTTTT	CASSSQQATGELFF
many	.	TRBV18	TRBJ1-5	TGTGCCAGCTCACGAGACAGACACCTTCAGCCCCAGCATTTT	CASSRDRHLQPQHF
.	TRBD2	TRBV11-1	TRBJ2-3	TGTGCCAGCAGCCGACTAGCGGGGGGGCTTAGTACGCAGTATTTT	CASSRLAGGLSTQYF
.	.	TRBV5-1	TRBJ2-7	TGCGCCAGCAGCTTCAGCGGGTTTACCTACGAGCAGTACTTC	CASSFSGFTYEQYF
once	TRBD1	TRBV6-1	TRBJ2-6	TGTGCCAGCAGTGTCCGGGACAGGGCCTATTCTGGGGCCAACGTCCTGACTTTC	CASSVRDRAYSGANVLTF
.	.	TRBV7-2	TRBJ1-6	TGTGCCAGCAGCTCCCGGGCCATTAAAAATTCACCCCTCCACTTT	CASSSRAIKNSPLHF
.	.	TRBV25-1	TRBJ1-2	TGTGCCAGCCAAGAACAGAGCTATGGCTACACCTTC	CASQEQSYGYTF
.	.	TRBV25-1	TRBJ2-5	TGTGCCAGCAGTGGGCTGAGGGGACAGACCCAGTACTTC	CASSGLRGQTQYF
.	.	TRBV18	TRBJ1-4	TGTGCCAGCTCACCCCGGGACACTAACAATGAAAAACTGTTTTTT	CASSPRDTNNEKLFF